These T cell receptor beta chains were read from a single sample in a study of cytomegalovirus exposure and HLA in healthy donors. Sequencing used immunoSEQ multiplex PCR; TCRdb keeps in-frame clones, though not all of them. The sample yields about 170,000 clones, 60% to 85% seen once. Source material: PBMCs. These receptors were obtained from a female donor in good health and CMV-seronegative. CDR3s include the opening cysteine and the closing phenylalanine or tryptophan. A D gene is named only where the DNA matches it firmly. Clone size is stated in some rows and not others, as once, few, many or a class when expanded.

len: 15
v_gene: TRBV5-1
d_gene: TRBD1
abundance: .
j_gene: TRBJ1-5
CDR3nt: TGCGCCAGCAGCCCTGGACAGGGCGGGAATCAGCCCCAGCATTTT
CDR3aa: CASSPGQGGNQPQHF

len: 13
v_gene: TRBV4-3
d_gene: .
abundance: few
j_gene: TRBJ2-3
CDR3nt: TGCGCCAGCAGCCAGGAGACTAGTTTCCCGCAGTATTTT
CDR3aa: CASSQETSFPQYF

len: 14
v_gene: TRBV7-9
d_gene: TRBD1
abundance: few
j_gene: TRBJ1-1
CDR3nt: TGTGCCAGCAGCTTATTGACGACAGGGGTTGAAGCTTTCTTT
CDR3aa: CASSLLTTGVEAFF

len: 14
v_gene: TRBV18
d_gene: TRBD2
abundance: .
j_gene: TRBJ2-7
CDR3nt: TGTGCCAGCATGCGTCTAGCGGGGACCTACGAGCAGTACTTC
CDR3aa: CASMRLAGTYEQYF

len: 15
v_gene: TRBV11-2
d_gene: TRBD1
abundance: .
j_gene: TRBJ1-6
CDR3nt: TGTGCCAGCAGCTTAATGGACAGGGGAAATTCACCCCTCCACTTT
CDR3aa: CASSLMDRGNSPLHF

len: 11
v_gene: TRBV19
d_gene: .
abundance: .
j_gene: TRBJ1-5
CDR3nt: TGTGCCAGTACCCTTCGTCAGCCCCAGCATTTT
CDR3aa: CASTLRQPQHF

len: 16
v_gene: TRBV4-2
d_gene: .
abundance: .
j_gene: TRBJ2-7
CDR3nt: TGTGCCAGCAGCCAAGTGGACGGGAGAGGCTCCTACGAGCAGTACTTC
CDR3aa: CASSQVDGRGSYEQYF

len: 15
v_gene: TRBV9
d_gene: .
abundance: .
j_gene: TRBJ2-1
CDR3nt: TGTGCCAGCAGCGCCTTGTTGGGAGAGTACAATGAGCAGTTCTTC
CDR3aa: CASSALLGEYNEQFF

len: 18
v_gene: TRBV7-6
d_gene: .
abundance: .
j_gene: TRBJ2-5
CDR3nt: TGTGCCAGCACGAATTCCGGGGTCACCATTATAACCCAAGAGACCCAGTACTTC
CDR3aa: CASTNSGVTIITQETQYF

len: 13
v_gene: TRBV29-1
d_gene: .
abundance: .
j_gene: TRBJ1-1
CDR3nt: TGCAGCGTGGTCAGGGTCATAGGCACTGAAGCTTTCTTT
CDR3aa: CSVVRVIGTEAFF

len: 16
v_gene: TRBV11-2
d_gene: TRBD2
abundance: .
j_gene: TRBJ2-7
CDR3nt: TGTGCCAGCAGCTCAAAAAGCGGGAGACTTTTATACGAGCAGTACTTC
CDR3aa: CASSSKSGRLLYEQYF

len: 15
v_gene: TRBV7-9
d_gene: .
abundance: .
j_gene: TRBJ1-2
CDR3nt: TGTGCCAGCATGTCGGGACATACCTATCTCTATGGCTACACCTTC
CDR3aa: CASMSGHTYLYGYTF

len: 14
v_gene: TRBV6-5
d_gene: .
abundance: .
j_gene: TRBJ2-2
CDR3nt: TGTGCCAGCAGGAGAGGGATGAACACCGGGGAGCTGTTTTTT
CDR3aa: CASRRGMNTGELFF

len: 16
v_gene: TRBV9
d_gene: TRBD1
abundance: .
j_gene: TRBJ1-2
CDR3nt: TGTGCCAGCAGCGTCCGAGGGGACAGCATTGACTATGGCTACACCTTC
CDR3aa: CASSVRGDSIDYGYTF

len: 15
v_gene: TRBV4-3
d_gene: .
abundance: .
j_gene: TRBJ2-7
CDR3nt: TGCGCCAGCAGCCAATCCTGGGCGGGAAGCTACGAGCAGTACTTC
CDR3aa: CASSQSWAGSYEQYF

len: 16
v_gene: TRBV4-3
d_gene: TRBD2
abundance: .
j_gene: TRBJ2-7
CDR3nt: TGCGCCAGCAGCCAAGAGCGAGCGGGAGCTCCCGGGGAGCAGTACTTC
CDR3aa: CASSQERAGAPGEQYF

len: 14
v_gene: TRBV5-1
d_gene: .
abundance: few
j_gene: TRBJ2-1
CDR3nt: TGCGCCAGCAAGGGGAATAACAAAAACGATGAGCAGTTCTTC
CDR3aa: CASKGNNKNDEQFF

len: 14
v_gene: TRBV7-9
d_gene: TRBD1
abundance: .
j_gene: TRBJ1-6
CDR3nt: TGTTCCAGCAGCCAGGGACAGCGTAATTCACCCCTCCACTTT
CDR3aa: CSSSQGQRNSPLHF

len: 14
v_gene: TRBV30
d_gene: TRBD2
abundance: .
j_gene: TRBJ2-5
CDR3nt: TGTGCCTGGAGAAACGCGGGGGGGCGAGAGACCCAGTACTTC
CDR3aa: CAWRNAGGRETQYF

len: 14
v_gene: TRBV10-1
d_gene: .
abundance: .
j_gene: TRBJ2-5
CDR3nt: TGCGCCACTGTTAAGCCCGGAGGCATGGAGACCCAGTACTTC
CDR3aa: CATVKPGGMETQYF

len: 15
v_gene: TRBV7-9
d_gene: .
abundance: .
j_gene: TRBJ1-2
CDR3nt: TGTGCCAGCAGCTTACCCGACAGAGCTAGCTATGGCTACACCTTC
CDR3aa: CASSLPDRASYGYTF

len: 14
v_gene: TRBV10-3
d_gene: TRBD1
abundance: .
j_gene: TRBJ2-5
CDR3nt: TGTGCCATCAGTCGGACAGGGATGCAAGAGACCCAGTACTTC
CDR3aa: CAISRTGMQETQYF

len: 17
v_gene: TRBV28
d_gene: TRBD1
abundance: .
j_gene: TRBJ2-3
CDR3nt: TGTGCCAGCAGGTCCTCCGTCCGGACAGGGCTCTCAGATACGCAGTATTTT
CDR3aa: CASRSSVRTGLSDTQYF

len: 16
v_gene: TRBV7-2
d_gene: TRBD1
abundance: .
j_gene: TRBJ1-4
CDR3nt: TGTGCCAGCAGCTTAGGGGGACAGGGAACTAATGAAAAACTGTTTTTT
CDR3aa: CASSLGGQGTNEKLFF

len: 15
v_gene: TRBV27
d_gene: .
abundance: few
j_gene: TRBJ2-5
CDR3nt: TGTGCCAGCAGCCTAGGTGGGAGATTCCAAGAGACCCAGTACTTC
CDR3aa: CASSLGGRFQETQYF

len: 13
v_gene: TRBV10-3
d_gene: TRBD1
abundance: .
j_gene: TRBJ1-5
CDR3nt: TGTGCCATCAGTGGGACAGGGAATCAGCCCCAGCATTTT
CDR3aa: CAISGTGNQPQHF

len: 12
v_gene: TRBV28
d_gene: .
abundance: .
j_gene: TRBJ1-3
CDR3nt: TGTGCCTCTGGGCAGGGTAGCAACACCATATATTTT
CDR3aa: CASGQGSNTIYF

len: 16
v_gene: TRBV4-2
d_gene: TRBD2
abundance: .
j_gene: TRBJ2-7
CDR3nt: TGTGCCAGCAGCCAATCACTAGCGGGAGGTGGCTACGAGCAGTACTTC
CDR3aa: CASSQSLAGGGYEQYF

len: 14
v_gene: TRBV7-2
d_gene: TRBD1
abundance: .
j_gene: TRBJ1-5
CDR3nt: TGTGCCAGCAGCCCGGGACAGGGGAATCAGCCCCAGCATTTT
CDR3aa: CASSPGQGNQPQHF

len: 17
v_gene: TRBV4-3
d_gene: .
abundance: .
j_gene: TRBJ1-6
CDR3nt: TGCGCCAGCAGCCAAGATTTAGTCCAGGTTCGTAATTCACCCCTCCACTTT
CDR3aa: CASSQDLVQVRNSPLHF

len: 14
v_gene: TRBV27
d_gene: TRBD1
abundance: .
j_gene: TRBJ1-1
CDR3nt: TGTGCCAGCAGTTTGACAGGGGTGGGAACTGAAGCTTTCTTT
CDR3aa: CASSLTGVGTEAFF

len: 14
v_gene: TRBV7-2
d_gene: TRBD2
abundance: .
j_gene: TRBJ2-7
CDR3nt: TGTGCCAGCAGCTTGGGGAGCGGGGACTACGAGCAGTACTTC
CDR3aa: CASSLGSGDYEQYF

len: 16
v_gene: TRBV27
d_gene: TRBD2
abundance: .
j_gene: TRBJ2-1
CDR3nt: TGTGCCAGCAGTTTATCGGCGGGAGGACACCACAATGAGCAGTTCTTC
CDR3aa: CASSLSAGGHHNEQFF

len: 17
v_gene: TRBV19
d_gene: .
abundance: .
j_gene: TRBJ2-2
CDR3nt: TGTGCCAGTACCAATCGGGGGGCCCGCACGAACACCGGGGAGCTGTTTTTT
CDR3aa: CASTNRGARTNTGELFF

len: 13
v_gene: TRBV6-5
d_gene: TRBD1
abundance: .
j_gene: TRBJ2-1
CDR3nt: TGTGCCAGCCTTTCGACAGGGGGAAATGAGCAGTTCTTC
CDR3aa: CASLSTGGNEQFF

len: 15
v_gene: TRBV7-2
d_gene: .
abundance: once
j_gene: TRBJ2-7
CDR3nt: TGTGCCACCAAGCTTAGTCTAGCTTTAACATCCAAGCAGTACTTC
CDR3aa: CATKLSLALTSKQYF

len: 19
v_gene: TRBV28
d_gene: TRBD2
abundance: .
j_gene: TRBJ2-1
CDR3nt: TGTGCCAGCAGTCCGTACCCGTCTAGCGGGAGGGGATTATACAATGAGCAGTTCTTC
CDR3aa: CASSPYPSSGRGLYNEQFF

len: 17
v_gene: TRBV16
d_gene: .
abundance: .
j_gene: TRBJ2-4
CDR3nt: TGTGCCAGCAGCCAGGAAAGGGGTGCCCTAGCCAAAAACATTCAGTACTTC
CDR3aa: CASSQERGALAKNIQYF

len: 15
v_gene: TRBV19
d_gene: TRBD1
abundance: once
j_gene: TRBJ1-2
CDR3nt: TGTGCCAGTAGTATAGAACAGACAGGGAACTATGGCTACACCTTC
CDR3aa: CASSIEQTGNYGYTF

len: 14
v_gene: TRBV6-1
d_gene: TRBD1
abundance: .
j_gene: TRBJ1-2
CDR3nt: TGTGCCAGCAGTGCCCAGACAGGGGTTGGCAGCTACACCTTC
CDR3aa: CASSAQTGVGSYTF

len: 15
v_gene: TRBV28
d_gene: .
abundance: .
j_gene: TRBJ2-5
CDR3nt: TGTGCCAGCAGTTTAGTCTCTGGAGGCAAAGAGACCCAGTACTTC
CDR3aa: CASSLVSGGKETQYF

len: 15
v_gene: TRBV6-5
d_gene: TRBD1
abundance: .
j_gene: TRBJ2-1
CDR3nt: TGTGCCAGCAGCGACAGGGGGACTCACAACAATGAGCAGTTCTTC
CDR3aa: CASSDRGTHNNEQFF

len: 14
v_gene: TRBV4-2
d_gene: TRBD1
abundance: .
j_gene: TRBJ2-7
CDR3nt: TGTGCCAGCAGCCAGCCCGGGACAGGGGACGAGCAGTACTTC
CDR3aa: CASSQPGTGDEQYF

len: 12
v_gene: TRBV28
d_gene: .
abundance: .
j_gene: TRBJ2-7
CDR3nt: TGTGCCAGCAAAAGCATTCCCTACGAGCAGTACTTC
CDR3aa: CASKSIPYEQYF

len: 15
v_gene: TRBV4-2
d_gene: TRBD1
abundance: .
j_gene: TRBJ1-5
CDR3nt: TGTGCCAGCAGCCAACAAGAAGGGGGCGGGTGGCCCCAGCATTTT
CDR3aa: CASSQQEGGGWPQHF

len: 13
v_gene: TRBV7-2
d_gene: TRBD1
abundance: .
j_gene: TRBJ1-4
CDR3nt: TGTGCCAGCAGCCGGGGACAGGGAGGAAAACTGTTTTTT
CDR3aa: CASSRGQGGKLFF

len: 18
v_gene: TRBV4-1
d_gene: TRBD1
abundance: few
j_gene: TRBJ1-4
CDR3nt: TGCGCCAGCAGCCACATGACAGGGCCCCTTTCGACTAATGAAAAACTGTTTTTT
CDR3aa: CASSHMTGPLSTNEKLFF

len: 13
v_gene: TRBV5-6
d_gene: .
abundance: .
j_gene: TRBJ2-1
CDR3nt: TGTGCCAGCAGCTTCGTCCGGGGCAATGAGCAGTTCTTC
CDR3aa: CASSFVRGNEQFF

len: 14
v_gene: TRBV2
d_gene: .
abundance: .
j_gene: TRBJ1-2
CDR3nt: TGTGCCACGGAAGAAAGACAGCCTAACTATGGCTACACCTTC
CDR3aa: CATEERQPNYGYTF

len: 12
v_gene: TRBV6-5
d_gene: .
abundance: .
j_gene: TRBJ2-7
CDR3nt: TGTGCCAGCGGGGCAGGAGTAGGCGAGCAGTACTTC
CDR3aa: CASGAGVGEQYF

len: 12
v_gene: TRBV10-3
d_gene: .
abundance: .
j_gene: TRBJ2-2
CDR3nt: TGTGCCATCAGTGGAGGGACCGGGGAGCTGTTTTTT
CDR3aa: CAISGGTGELFF

len: 14
v_gene: TRBV9
d_gene: .
abundance: .
j_gene: TRBJ1-3
CDR3nt: TGTGCCAGCAGCGTCGGGGGTGCCGGAAACACCATATATTTT
CDR3aa: CASSVGGAGNTIYF